Listed below are T cell receptor beta chains from one sample, sequenced in a study of blood T cell repertoires in COVID-19. The repertoire was sequenced with immunoSEQ multiplex PCR; TCRdb's copy has only in-frame clones and lacks some. Of approximately 250,000 clones in the sample, 86% were seen once. The sample was peripheral blood. Source of these receptors: a man between 25 and 39 years old who had recovered from COVID-19. The CDR3 runs from the conserved cysteine through the conserved F or W. D genes are given only for firm matches.

d_gene | j_gene | v_gene | CDR3aa
TRBD1 | TRBJ2-1 | TRBV5-6 | CASSLMSTGGKYNEQFF
- | TRBJ1-1 | TRBV5-1 | CASSPRPGKAEAFF
- | TRBJ2-3 | TRBV10-1 | CASSNPDTQYF
- | TRBJ1-1 | TRBV18 | CASSPGLRNTEAFF
TRBD2 | TRBJ2-3 | TRBV5-1 | CARSTGGLAGGSTDTQYF
- | TRBJ2-2 | TRBV5-6 | CASSITRAGELFF
- | TRBJ1-1 | TRBV11-2 | CASSLFGRDTEAFF
- | TRBJ2-3 | TRBV9 | CASSVDADLTDTQYF
TRBD2 | TRBJ2-3 | TRBV28 | CASSSPVAGGHTDTQYF
- | TRBJ1-2 | TRBV7-6 | CASSSNREPNYGYTF
- | TRBJ1-2 | TRBV19 | CASSIRDIYGYTF
- | TRBJ2-7 | TRBV3-1/TRBV3-2 | CASSQDQTPPYEQYF
- | TRBJ2-5 | TRBV5-1 | CASSSPGTTFETQYF
- | TRBJ1-4 | TRBV18 | CASSPLPEREKLFF
- | TRBJ1-2 | TRBV9 | CASSVDELGYTF
- | TRBJ2-7 | TRBV7-9 | CASRMDSAYEQYF
- | TRBJ1-1 | TRBV30 | CAWSVRYRVTEAFF
TRBD1 | TRBJ1-1 | TRBV4-1 | CASSQQGDTEAFF
- | TRBJ1-5 | TRBV21-1 | CASSKRQGAKGQPQHF
- | TRBJ2-1 | TRBV11-2 | CASSWSRGEQFF
- | TRBJ1-2 | TRBV7-2 | CASSLYTRVGYTF
- | TRBJ2-7 | TRBV5-6 | CASSRTDYTSYEQYF
TRBD2 | TRBJ2-3 | TRBV12-5 | CASGLGTSGGPDTQYF
- | TRBJ1-3 | TRBV6-6 | CASSPGQPTLSSGNTIYF
- | TRBJ1-5 | TRBV15 | CATSNIQGYSNQPQHF
TRBD2 | TRBJ2-1 | TRBV19 | CASSMAAGGQDEQFF
- | TRBJ2-7 | TRBV6-6 | CASSSIAYSYEQYF
TRBD1 | TRBJ2-2 | TRBV10-3 | CAISGQGGSGELFF
TRBD1 | TRBJ2-2 | TRBV3-1/TRBV3-2 | CASSQDRGTGTGELFF
- | TRBJ2-3 | TRBV5-4 | CASSPDSFFTDTQYF
TRBD1 | TRBJ2-5 | TRBV11-2 | CASSLGNTGQENQETQYF
TRBD2 | TRBJ2-2 | TRBV19 | CASSTSPSGGMNTGELFF
- | TRBJ2-1 | TRBV13 | CASSPEPYNEQFF
TRBD2 | TRBJ2-7 | TRBV11-3 | CASSLGAGVSYEQYF
- | TRBJ1-2 | TRBV18 | CASSPGSGYTF
- | TRBJ2-2 | TRBV30 | CAWSPLYNGELFF
TRBD1 | TRBJ2-7 | TRBV25-1 | CASSEPGTGSYEQYF
- | TRBJ1-4 | TRBV6-6 | CASRRGSVNEKLFF
- | TRBJ2-1 | TRBV5-1 | CASSLVGANEQFF
TRBD2 | TRBJ2-3 | TRBV4-3 | CASSQDLLAGRGTDTQYF
- | TRBJ1-2 | TRBV5-6 | CASSLAVNYGYTF
- | TRBJ2-6 | TRBV3-1/TRBV3-2 | CASSPSLRGANVLTF
- | TRBJ1-6 | TRBV5-1 | CASSLARAGSPLHF
- | TRBJ2-3 | TRBV6-1 | CASSEEGEPPDTQYF
TRBD2 | TRBJ2-1 | TRBV27 | CASSLSGTRNEQFF
- | TRBJ1-1 | TRBV13 | CASSSTGYGNTEAFF
- | TRBJ1-4 | TRBV4-1 | CASSRRDEKLFF
TRBD1 | TRBJ2-7 | TRBV7-6 | CASSFEQGPEQYF
TRBD1 | TRBJ2-7 | TRBV5-1 | CASSLDRGSYEQYF
TRBD2 | TRBJ2-2 | TRBV13 | CASKTSGAANTGELFF
TRBD2 | TRBJ2-2 | TRBV19 | CASRGTRPNTGELFF
TRBD1 | TRBJ1-2 | TRBV28 | CASSPGQGADGYTF
- | TRBJ1-4 | TRBV30 | CAWSVGGGRSEKLFF
- | TRBJ2-7 | TRBV10-1 | CASSENPRYEQYF
- | TRBJ1-6 | TRBV7-2 | CASSSRWSGAVYNSPLHF
- | TRBJ1-2 | TRBV19 | CASSPSPYGYTF
- | TRBJ2-7 | TRBV7-9 | CASSQGGYSYEQYF
- | TRBJ1-2 | TRBV30 | CAWIEGAGVYGYTF
- | TRBJ2-1 | TRBV6-5 | CASSYSYQVTEQFF